This TCR beta chain was profiled in a study of cytomegalovirus exposure and HLA in healthy donors. Study observations and caveats: In vitro work confirmed that a few CMV-associated chains recognize CMV antigens.

A single count supports this clone. The antigen is not known. Per the germline V gene, CDR1 is MGHRA and CDR2 is YSYEKL. CDR3 length equals 18 residues. V was shortened by 0 bases and J by 6 bases, with 21 bases between the two germline ends. Here immunoSEQ multiplex PCR was the method, and the copy in TCRdb shows in-frame clones only, minus some. The top ten clones hold around 13% of a sample with 200,000 to 250,000 clones, roughly 87% of them seen once. The sequenced sample consisted of PBMCs. The TCR originated in a man younger than 30 in good health and CMV-seropositive. The chain has TRBV4-1 and TRBJ2-1; tentatively, D is TRBD2 (6 bases). In DNA, the CDR3 is TGCGCCAGCAGCCAAGAATCGGCCGGGACTGGGGGAACCAATGAGCAGTTCTTC. Protein sequence: CASSQESAGTGGTNEQFF.